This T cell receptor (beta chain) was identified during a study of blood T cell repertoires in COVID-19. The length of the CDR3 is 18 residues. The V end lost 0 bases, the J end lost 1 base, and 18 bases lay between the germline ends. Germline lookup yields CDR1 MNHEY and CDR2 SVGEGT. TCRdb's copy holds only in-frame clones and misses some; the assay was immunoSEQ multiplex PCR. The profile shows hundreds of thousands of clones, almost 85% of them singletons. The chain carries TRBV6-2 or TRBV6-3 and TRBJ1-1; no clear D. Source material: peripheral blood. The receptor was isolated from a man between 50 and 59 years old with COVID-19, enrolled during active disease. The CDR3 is CASSYSSLSRVENTEAFF. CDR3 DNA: TGTGCCAGCAGTTACTCAAGTTTATCCCGGGTTGAGAACACTGAAGCTTTCTTT.